This paragraph covers one TCR beta chain sequence. Antigen unknown. Other DNA sequences in this sample translate to the same CDR3. A multiplex PCR was run with 60 Vbeta primers and 13 Jbeta primers. Produced via immunoSEQ multiplex PCR; TCRdb's table is partial and in-frame only. The data contain about 160,000 clones, about 75% of them singletons. The entry originates in a study of cytomegalovirus exposure and HLA in healthy donors. Trimming cost V 2 bases and J 6 bases; bases outside gene matches: 13. Germline CDR1 is MNHNS and CDR2 is SASEGT. The CDR3 consists of 17 residues. Study results and caveats: A reported reduction in N-insertions relative to the 666-donor mean was seen in an Asian-associated ancestry cluster in a later analysis. For most subjects, TCR beta sequences were reported to predict HLA-A and HLA-B alleles with accuracy.

The V and J genes are TRBV6-1 and TRBJ2-3; 8 nucleotides match TRBD2. The origin of this receptor is a female donor in good health and CMV-seronegative. Sequencing was performed on PBMCs. The CDR3 protein is CASSERVAGREGDTQYF. DNA for the CDR3: TGTGCCAGCAGTGAAAGAGTGGCGGGACGGGAGGGGGATACGCAGTATTTT.